The 20 T cell receptor beta chains given below trace back to one sample, sequenced in a study of cytomegalovirus exposure and HLA in healthy donors. Amplification used 60 Vbeta primers and 13 Jbeta primers. The assay was immunoSEQ multiplex PCR, and TCRdb's table has in-frame clones only and misses some. This sample's table has about 39,000 clones. The source material was PBMCs. The receptors were gathered from a woman aged 25 to 39 in good health and CMV-seropositive.

The rearrangement links TRBV12-5 to TRBJ2-5; 7 positions agree with TRBD1. CDR1 and CDR2 from the germline V gene are LGHNT and FRNRAP. J was trimmed by 1 base and V by 2 bases; bases with no gene match: 13. This CDR3 spans 18 amino acids. In DNA, the CDR3 is TGTGCTAGTGGTTTGACTACCCCGGGGACAGCCTTCCAAGAGACCCAGTACTTC. Its translation is CASGLTTPGTAFQETQYF.

The J gene is TRBJ1-2, the V gene TRBV5-4, with D unresolved. The CDR3 spans 15 residues. Germline V lookup: CDR1 SGHNT, CDR2 YYREEE (reference sequence). Between the trimmed V and J ends, which lost 3 bases and 5 bases, there was a span of 17 bases. CDR3 sequence reads: CASSSYREGWYGYTF. The CDR3 nucleotides are TGTGCCAGCAGCTCTTACCGGGAAGGGTGGTATGGCTACACCTTC.

J is TRBJ1-1 and V is TRBV5-1; TRBD1 is a possible D gene (5 bases). V was clipped by 0 bases and J by 4 bases, with 10 bases between them. Germline CDR1 is SGHRS and CDR2 is YFSETQ. This CDR3 has 14 amino acids. CDR3 in amino acids: CASSLAGLGTEAFF. CDR3 in DNA: TGCGCCAGCAGCTTGGCAGGGTTGGGCACTGAAGCTTTCTTT.

The V gene is TRBV6-5, the J gene TRBJ2-1; D not resolved. Trimming pared 2 bases from V and 0 bases from J, leaving 8 bases between. The CDR3 runs to 15 residues. Germline V gene lookup returns CDR1 MNHEY and CDR2 SVGAGI. The CDR3 loop is CASSYRLSSYNEQFF. The CDR3 DNA sequence: TGTGCCAGCAGTTACCGTTTGAGCTCCTACAATGAGCAGTTCTTC.

CDR3 loop: CACTGGGGSPLHF. The CDR3, as DNA: TGTGCCTGCACAGGGGGCGGTGGTTCACCCCTCCACTTT. The chain recombines TRBV19 with TRBJ1-6; 9 nucleotides align to TRBD1. Unmatched junction bases numbered 8, after V lost 11 bases and J lost 9 bases. CDR3 size: 13 residues. Germline CDR1 is LNHDA and CDR2 is SQIVND (reference sequence).

This chain connects TRBV7-9 to TRBJ1-3, with D perhaps matching TRBD1 (6 bases). Trimming removed 5 bases at V and 0 bases at J, with 11 bases between. Germline assignment: CDR1 SEHNR and CDR2 FQNEAQ (reference sequence). The CDR3 has 15 amino acids. The CDR3 nucleotides read TGTGCCAGCAGCCCGGGACACCGCTCTGGAAACACCATATATTTT. Translation gives CASSPGHRSGNTIYF.

The genes are TRBV10-3 and TRBJ2-7, with TRBD1 identical over 7 bases. The V and J ends lost 2 bases and 6 bases, in that order; junction bases with no gene match: 13. The germline CDR1 and CDR2 sequences are ENHRY and SYGVKD. The CDR3 totals 16 residues. The CDR3 reads CAISEPDRVLGSEQYF. The CDR3 DNA follows: TGTGCCATCAGTGAGCCTGACAGGGTGCTTGGGTCCGAGCAGTACTTC.

Here the CDR3 DNA reads TGTGCCAGCAGCTTGAACTTTGTAGGGGGCTTGAATGAGCAGTTCTTC. Translated, it gives CASSLNFVGGLNEQFF. The chain combines TRBV5-5 with TRBJ2-1, with 7 bases lining up with TRBD1. CDR1 and CDR2 from the germline V gene are SGHKS and YYEKEE (reference sequence). CDR3 length: 16 residues. Germline trimming cut 1 base from V and 7 bases from J; bases unmatched to any gene: 11.

The chain has TRBV7-9 and TRBJ2-2, with D possibly being TRBD1 (6 bases). The CDR3 extends over 16 amino acids. The germline V gene has CDR1 SEHNR and CDR2 FQNEAQ (reference sequence). V dropped 4 bases and J dropped 5 bases, with 17 bases sitting between them. The CDR3 region has the DNA TGTGCCAGCAGCTATAGCAGGGGCATCGGTACCGGGGAGCTGTTTTTT. Encoded protein: CASSYSRGIGTGELFF.

This chain joins TRBV29-1 and TRBJ1-4, with D possibly TRBD1 on 6 matching bases. The V gene lost 6 bases and the J gene lost 0 bases, with 11 bases spanning the gap. The length of the CDR3 is 14 residues. Germline CDR1 reads SQVTM; CDR2 reads ANQGSEA. CDR3 coding DNA: TGCAGCGTCCGGGGGGGGCCAACTAATGAAAAACTGTTTTTT. Translation gives CSVRGGPTNEKLFF.

V gene TRBV5-1 combines with J gene TRBJ1-4; D unclear. This CDR3 contains 14 residues. Trimming pared 0 bases from V and 6 bases from J, leaving 9 bases between. The germline CDR1 and CDR2 sequences are SGHRS and YFSETQ. CDR3 sequence (DNA): TGCGCCAGCAGCTTGGCGGGTATAGATGAAAAACTGTTTTTT. Amino acid sequence: CASSLAGIDEKLFF.

The chain couples TRBV6-4 to TRBJ1-6; TRBD1 matches at 7 bases. The CDR3 length is 15 residues. Germline CDR1 MRHNA, CDR2 SNTAGT. The junction had 9 bases not matched to a gene; V was cut back by 7 bases and J by 6 bases. CDR3 coding DNA: TGTGCCAGCACCCGGGACAGCAGCGGTAATTCACCCCTCCACTTT. Amino acids: CASTRDSSGNSPLHF.

The chain combines TRBV27 with TRBJ2-1; no reliable D call. Per germline, CDR1 MNHEY and CDR2 SMNVEV (reference sequence). The CDR3 is 15 residues long. V was pared by 5 bases and J by 2 bases, with 13 bases between. The CDR3 DNA sequence: TGTGCCAGCAGTCCACGTCTGAGGACCTACAATGAGCAGTTCTTC. Amino acids: CASSPRLRTYNEQFF.

The V call is TRBV6-5, the J call TRBJ2-2; the match to TRBD2 covers 12 bases. The CDR3 totals 15 residues. J was trimmed by 6 bases and V by 6 bases; bases with no gene match: 5. Germline V gives CDR1 MNHEY, CDR2 SVGAGI. The CDR3 here is CASRPLAGGPGELFF. For the CDR3, the DNA is TGTGCCAGCAGACCTCTAGCGGGGGGGCCCGGGGAGCTGTTTTTT.

The chain joins TRBV18 to TRBJ1-1; D call uncertain. V was trimmed by 2 bases and J by 2 bases, leaving 9 bases between them. Germline V CDR1 and CDR2: KGHSH, LQKENI. CDR3 length: 14 amino acids. CDR3 region: CASSPGQINTEAFF. In DNA, the CDR3 is TGTGCCAGCTCACCAGGGCAGATTAACACTGAAGCTTTCTTT.

For the CDR3, the DNA is TGTGCCAGCAGCACCTTAGCGGGGTACAATGAGCAGTTCTTC. It encodes CASSTLAGYNEQFF. The rearrangement joins TRBV9 to TRBJ2-1; 8 bases align to TRBD2. Trimming took 4 bases from V and 4 from J; bases not matched to a gene: 4. Germline V lookup: CDR1 SGDLS, CDR2 YYNGEE. The CDR3 contains 14 residues. Variable domain in full (rest from reference TRBV9 and TRBJ2-1): DSGVTQTPKHLITATGQRVTLRCSPRSGDLSVYWYQQSLDQGLQFLIQYYNGEERAKGNILERFSAQQFPDLHSELNLSSLELGDSALYFCASSTLAGYNEQFFGPGTRLTVL.

The chain carries TRBV5-4 and TRBJ2-5; 7 positions match TRBD1. The CDR3 spans 18 residues. Trimming took 4 bases from V and 1 from J; bases not matched to a gene: 16. The germline V gene has CDR1 SGHNT and CDR2 YYREEE (reference sequence). Here the CDR3 DNA reads TGTGCCAGCAGCCTCAATCAAGGGGGCGCGGGCGTCCAAGAGACCCAGTACTTC. As protein: CASSLNQGGAGVQETQYF.

The chain joins TRBV7-9 to TRBJ1-4; D not resolved. V shed 10 bases and J shed 0 bases, with 18 bases lying between them. The germline CDR1 and CDR2 sequences are SEHNR and FQNEAQ (reference sequence). There are 16 residues in the CDR3. CDR3 sequence: CATSRWTTATNEKLFF. CDR3 bases: TGTGCCACCAGTAGGTGGACTACTGCAACTAATGAAAAACTGTTTTTT.

V and J are TRBV30 and TRBJ1-2; unclear D gene. Germline V gene sequence: CDR1 GTSNPN, CDR2 SVGIG (reference sequence). The CDR3 is 14 residues long. Trimming removed 3 bases at V and 4 bases at J, with 15 bases between. In DNA, the CDR3 is TGTGCCTGGAGCAGCGACCGGCTAGTCTATGGCTACACCTTC. Translation gives CAWSSDRLVYGYTF.

Details on this clone: Compared with germline, one end of the junction differs, possibly owing to a read error. This rearrangement joins TRBV11-3 to TRBJ2-1, with D unclear. The CDR3 covers 16 residues. The germline V gene has CDR1 SGHNT and CDR2 YENEEA. Written as DNA, the CDR3 is TGTGCCAGCAACCCCCGAGGCTTTAGCTCCGACAATGAGCAGTTCTTC. It codes for CASNPRGFSSDNEQFF.